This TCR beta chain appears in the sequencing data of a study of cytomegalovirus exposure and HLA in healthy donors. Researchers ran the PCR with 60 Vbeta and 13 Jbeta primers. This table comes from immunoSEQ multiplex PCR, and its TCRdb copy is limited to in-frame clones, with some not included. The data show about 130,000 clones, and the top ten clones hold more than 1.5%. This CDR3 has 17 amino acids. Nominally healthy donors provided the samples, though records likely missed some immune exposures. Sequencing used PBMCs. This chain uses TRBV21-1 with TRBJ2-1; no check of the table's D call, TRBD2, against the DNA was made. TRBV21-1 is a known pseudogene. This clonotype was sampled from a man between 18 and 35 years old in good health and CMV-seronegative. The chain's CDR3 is CASSNPRDKREYNEQFF. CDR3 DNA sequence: TGTGCCAGCAGCAACCCGAGGGACAAGCGGGAGTACAATGAGCAGTTCTTC.